This T cell receptor (beta chain) was sequenced in a study of cytomegalovirus exposure and HLA in healthy donors (dated by TCRdb to the late 2010s). Study-wide context: An earlier analysis of 587 of the donors reported approximately 260 Gb of sequence data and 90 million to 120 million unique TCR beta sequences obtained from approximately 180 million T cells. Of the approximately 400 genotyped donors, over 65% fell in the genetic ancestry cluster associated with self-reported Caucasian donors. Among 300 to 500 genotyped donors of the cohort, an average of around 250,000 unique TCR beta nucleotide sequences was sequenced per donor, of which about 18% were non-productive. Alongside the repertoire data, information on donor age, sex, ethnicity and CMV serostatus was compiled. A later analysis re-examined previously published TCR beta repertoires from 610 or so donors and added high-resolution HLA genotyping to investigate patterns of TCR occurrence. HLA typing included class I and class II loci at four-digit resolution. Four to six DR-DQ haplotypes were handled as single units for association and clustering because linkage in the cohort was strong. The number of typed donors differed by locus: about 629-630 for A, B, C, DRB1 and DQB1; approximately 520 for DQA1; 606 for DPA1; and 400 to 480 for DPB1. All discovery cohort repertoires had been generated on a single sequencing platform. The aim of the study was to test whether cataloging public T cell receptors could identify signatures of past pathogen exposure. The study profiled the T cell repertoires of 550 to 700 subjects by immunosequencing and related them to cytomegalovirus serostatus. Besides the first cohort of more than 650 subjects, a separate validation cohort made up of roughly 120 different subjects was used. To decide whether each TCR beta V gene segment behaved as functional or pseudogenic, an earlier analysis of fewer than 750 of the donors relied on high-throughput TCR beta sequencing. Genome-wide SNP genotypes for about 55% of the 666 donors were used in a later genetic analysis, which treated that subset as a discovery cohort. An early release that covered roughly 600 HLA-typed donors contained around 300 gigabases of sequencing data and tens of millions of unique TCR sequences. In the later analysis, no new phenotypic data were used to find candidate immune exposures; instead, reliance was placed on TCR beta sequences and their occurrence across donors. To predict cytomegalovirus infection status, the study combined high-throughput TCR immunosequencing, statistical association of individual TCRs with disease status, and machine learning.

Receptor amplification or capture employed the immunoSEQ multiplex PCR assay. A mixture of 60 forward primers for TCR Vbeta segments and 13 reverse primers for TCR Jbeta segments was used in the multiplex PCR. The CDR3 region of rearranged TCR beta genes was amplified from genomic DNA by a multiplex PCR assay. Amplified TCR beta libraries were sequenced as 87-base-pair reads on the Illumina HiSeq System. As for the authors' bioinformatics: A later analysis counted approximately 84 million unique TCR beta chains across the 670 or so repertoires, and around 9.9 million of these chains were shared by at least two donors. Raw reads were error-corrected and collapsed into unique sequences with a nearest-neighbor algorithm that merged closely related sequences to remove PCR and sequencing errors. CDR3 sequences were aligned to IMGT reference sequences to assign V, D and J gene segments. Each retained sequence needed at least a six-nucleotide match to both a V gene segment and a J gene segment. A rearrangement was called productive if the CDR3 had no stop codons and remained in frame with V and J, and every other rearrangement was called non-productive. CDR3 was defined according to IMGT convention as the region running from the second conserved V-encoded cysteine to the conserved J-encoded phenylalanine. The earlier analysis of some 550 of the donors excluded any sequence lacking an unambiguous match to a single V gene segment. In an earlier analysis of roughly 600 of the donors, a V segment was called functional when productive rearrangements were above 56.7%, and segregating when the standard deviation between donors exceeded 5%. A statistical classification framework was developed to diagnose cytomegalovirus status using the catalog of TCR beta chain sequences. In a later analysis, TCR nucleotide sequences were compared against IMGT/GENE-DB human TR gene sequences so that V and J genes could be assigned. Using the TCRdist pipeline, a later analysis assigned CDR3 sequences along with most-parsimonious VDJ recombination scenarios. In a later analysis, every TCR beta chain was defined by the combination of its CDR3 amino acid sequence and its V-gene family, and reads without a unique V-gene family were dropped. A later analysis removed nearly 600 highly shared, low-generation-probability nucleotide sequences to deal with suspected cross-contamination and a sequencing artifact. For each public chain, a later analysis derived a clonal expansion index from normalized ranks of inferred template counts within each repertoire. A later analysis computed generation probabilities with a VDJ recombination model fitted to out-of-frame rearrangements, and checked the results against IGoR. In a later analysis, hypergeometric tests were used to score TCR-TCR, TCR-HLA and TCR-CMV co-occurrence, with a repertoire-size bias correction applied to TCR pairs. In a later analysis, false discovery rates were estimated by permuting HLA or CMV assignments 20 times. In a later analysis, co-occurring TCRs were grouped with DBSCAN, and TCRdist sequence similarity was added when clustering was performed within HLA-allele-positive subsets. For co-occurrence clustering, repertoires with fewer than 30,000 or more than 120,000 public chains were excluded, along with roughly five repertoires with anomalous nucleotide sharing. This immuneACCESS table, as held by TCRdb, lists in-frame sequences with V and J called but not all clones. Of the missing ones, under half trace to an unresolved V gene in checked studies; the others have no known cause. The V and J calls and clone size are taken from that table; D and trimming were inferred from the DNA. This sample holds 200,000 to 300,000 clones; roughly four fifths were observed only once. The ten largest clones add up to 2% to 2.5% of the sample.

Results and caveats for the whole study, not just this receptor: Because counts were too low, under 20 rarely observed V segments, including chromosome 9 orphons, were left out of the earlier analysis of 587 of the donors. Several of the top co-occurrence clusters appeared to be linked to parvovirus B19, influenza, CMV and Epstein-Barr virus, according to a later analysis. The presence/absence analyses assumed that sequencing depth was roughly uniform across donors, and that assumption may not be true. Because HLA typing was missing for some donors at each locus, association tests included only the typed subset. Assigning TCR associations to individual alleles was difficult when HLA alleles, especially DR and DQ, strongly co-occurred. This cohort had only TCR beta chains sequenced, and the lack of alpha or paired-chain data limited which features could be detected. The classifier was reported to diagnose cytomegalovirus status with high specificity and sensitivity in both the original and validation cohorts. A later analysis found that HLA-associated TCR beta chains were more clonally expanded and had lower generation probabilities than equally common non-associated chains. Immune exposure information for the cohort was limited to CMV serostatus. The study gave a list of 150 to 200 TCR beta chains associated with cytomegalovirus. A later genetic analysis associated a missense DCLRE1C variant with V-gene and J-gene trimming of TCR beta chains, and an independent cohort replicated the association. A further reported finding was that TCR beta sequences accurately predicted the HLA-A and HLA-B alleles for most subjects in the first cohort. In a later analysis, TCR association rates were found to vary across HLA loci, with the most associated TCRs seen for DRB1 alleles and the fewest for HLA-C alleles. Some IMGT-functional V segments, including TRBV6-2 and TRBV6-3, could not be told apart with the 87-base-pair reads, so those segments were excluded. An earlier analysis of approximately 600 of the donors showed that most TCR beta V segments appeared in productive rearrangements either about 87% or about 30% of the time, which broadly matched IMGT annotations. Most TCR sequences were seen in very few donors, while some public TCRs were found in many individuals. It was suggested by the authors that the approach could potentially be generalized to other disease states and immunological phenotypes. Correlated functional status among segregating V segments might reflect linkage disequilibrium, but an unknown experimental factor could not be ruled out. Three of the identified cytomegalovirus-associated TCR beta chains were confirmed in vitro to be specific for cytomegalovirus antigens. According to a later analysis, most CMV-associated TCR beta chains appeared to be HLA-restricted, and the HLA associations seemed to be driven largely by CMV exposure. A later analysis associated 15,000 to 20,000 TCR beta sequences with specific HLA alleles at a false discovery rate of 0.05. The sequencing pipeline was judged likely to have produced a cluster of highly shared sequence variants as a technical artifact. Compared with the approximately 670-donor mean, donors in an Asian-associated ancestry cluster had fewer N-insertions in productive TCRs, according to a later genetic analysis.

Comment on this clone: The specificity of this receptor is unknown. Base qualities are not at hand, and no much larger clone is one base apart.

From the cysteine through the phenylalanine, the CDR3 covers 16 amino acids. The only DNA kept is the CDR3, 48 bases in frame from the first base. V is pared back by 7 bases and J by 5 bases, with 21 bases lying between the germline termini. CDR1 MNHEY and CDR2 SMNVEV are derived from the germline V gene (reference sequence). The cohort consisted of 600 to 750 healthy bone marrow donors. At the time of sampling, every cohort member was nominally healthy, though immune exposures that went unrecorded were likely present. The donor tested CMV seropositive and was one of the 289 seropositive cohort members. A peripheral blood sample was collected from each donor, and TCR beta sequencing was performed on peripheral blood mononuclear cells. The Qiagen DNeasy Blood Extraction Kit was used to extract genomic DNA from the blood cell samples.

The sequence links TRBV27 to TRBJ2-1, with the D segment identity uncertain. The TCR originated in a woman aged 40 to 49 in good health and CMV-seropositive. Input material: PBMCs. In nucleotide form, the sequence is TGTGCCAGCAACTCCTTGGTACGTAGTCGTCACAATGAGCAGTTCTTC. Its protein reads: CASNSLVRSRHNEQFF.